This T cell receptor beta chain was found in a study of glioma-infiltrating T cells after dendritic cell vaccination. Study-level background: Dendritic cells derived from monocytes and pulsed with autologous tumor lysate formed the vaccine.

This CDR3 comprises 12 residues. Per the germline V gene, CDR1 is MNHEY and CDR2 is SVGAGI. Trimming took 5 bases from V and 7 from J; bases not matched to a gene: 3. Time point specified: after dendritic cell vaccination, including at tumor progression/relapse. Isocitrate dehydrogenase mutation was absent in all glioblastoma patients. Before vaccination, two weeks after the third vaccination, and at progression, PBMC were collected. The PCR used 60 V beta and 13 J beta primers. TCRdb keeps only in-frame clones here, not all; method: immunoSEQ multiplex PCR. The table has 50,000 to 70,000 clones, about four fifths seen once.

The chain carries TRBV6-5 and TRBJ2-5, with TRBD1 matching 8 bases. Sequencing used blood, obtained after dendritic cell vaccination. This receptor was obtained from a human donor with glioblastoma. The CDR3 DNA reads as TGTGCCAGCAGTGGACAGGGTGGGACCCAGTACTTC. This translates into CASSGQGGTQYF.